These 17 T cell receptor beta chains were sequenced from one sample in a study of blood T cell repertoires in COVID-19. Assay used: immunoSEQ multiplex PCR; TCRdb lists only in-frame clones, some missing. The profile covers around 320,000 clones, with around 92% appearing a single time and less than 3.5% taken by the ten largest. Sequenced material: PBMCs or T cells enriched from blood (not recorded which). The receptors stem from a woman aged 45-59 years who had been exposed to COVID-19.

The rearrangement uses TRBV15 and TRBJ2-1; 8 bases line up with TRBD2. The V gene end was trimmed by 6 bases and the J gene end by 1 base; junction bases not matched to a gene: 8. The CDR3 is 16 residues long. Germline-derived CDR1 and CDR2 are LNHNV and YYDKDF (reference sequence). The CDR3 is CATSNRGGRSYNEQFF. CDR3 nucleotides: TGTGCCACCAGTAACCGGGGGGGCCGATCCTACAATGAGCAGTTCTTC.

This clone was counted a single time. CDR3 in DNA: TGTGCCAGTCACGGGACAGAGTATGGCGGGGAGCTGTTTTTT. It translates to CASHGTEYGGELFF. This sequence joins TRBV28 and TRBJ2-2, with 7 positions matching TRBD1. The length of the CDR3 is 14 residues. In germline, CDR1 is MDHEN, CDR2 SYDVKM. V was clipped by 9 bases and J by 7 bases; unmatched bases: 11.

The chain employs TRBV2 and TRBJ1-1; 7 bases match TRBD1. CDR3 length: 14 residues. V dropped 5 bases and J dropped 0; count of bases not matched to a gene: 3. CDR1 SNHLY and CDR2 FYNNEI come from the germline V gene. This chain's CDR3 is CASSWGQMNTEAFF. The CDR3 region has the DNA TGTGCCAGCAGTTGGGGACAGATGAACACTGAAGCTTTCTTT.

The J gene is TRBJ1-6, the V gene TRBV30, with TRBD1 matching 8 bases. Germline CDR1 is GTSNPN and CDR2 is SVGIG (reference sequence). Germline trimming cut 3 bases from V and 7 bases from J; bases unmatched to any gene: 8. There are 15 residues in the CDR3. The CDR3 spells CAWSDRGVINSPLHF. CDR3 bases: TGTGCCTGGAGCGACAGGGGAGTTATCAATTCACCCCTCCACTTT. The whole variable domain, filled in from reference TRBV30 and TRBJ1-6, reads SQTIHQWPATLVQPVGSPLSLECTVEGTSNPNLYWYRQAAGRGLQLLFYSVGIGQISSEVPQNLSASRPQDRQFILSSKKLLLSDSGFYLCAWSDRGVINSPLHFGNGTRLTVT.

The chain combines TRBV4-1 with TRBJ2-1; TRBD2 might be the D (5 bases). Germline CDR1 MGHRA, CDR2 YSYEKL. The germline V and J ends were trimmed by 0 bases and 13 bases, with 13 bases remaining between them. The CDR3 loop spans 13 amino acids. CDR3 protein: CASSQDRGISQFF. CDR3 nucleotides: TGCGCCAGCAGCCAAGATCGAGGGATTTCCCAGTTCTTC.

The gene calls are TRBV27 and TRBJ1-5, with TRBD1 as a possible D gene (6 bases). This CDR3 has 14 residues. Germline loops: CDR1 MNHEY, CDR2 SMNVEV (reference sequence). V was shortened by 5 bases and J by 4 bases, with 12 bases between the two germline ends. CDR3 DNA sequence: TGTGCCAGCAGTCCCAGGGGCGTGAATCAGCCCCAGCATTTT. This codes for CASSPRGVNQPQHF.

The V gene is TRBV28, the J gene TRBJ1-1; possible D gene TRBD1, 6 bases. This CDR3 spans 16 amino acids. Trimming stripped 4 bases from V and 8 bases from J, with 23 bases between. Germline lookup yields CDR1 MDHEN and CDR2 SYDVKM. The chain's CDR3 is CASSSVAGTPKKEAFF. The CDR3 bases are TGTGCCAGCAGTTCCGTCGCCGGGACACCTAAGAAGGAAGCTTTCTTT.

This clone was observed once. The genes are TRBV5-1 and TRBJ2-3; 15 bases are shared with TRBD2. The CDR3 consists of 17 residues. Germline V CDR1 and CDR2: SGHRS, YFSETQ. This CDR3 is CASAGTSGGPSTDTQYF. As DNA, the CDR3 is TGCGCTTCCGCCGGGACTAGCGGGGGGCCGAGCACAGATACGCAGTATTTT.

V gene TRBV29-1 combines with J gene TRBJ2-1; maybe TRBD2 (5 bases). Trimming left V 6 bases short and J 1 base short, with 13 bases between. The CDR3 runs 14 residues. Germline lookup yields CDR1 SQVTM and CDR2 ANQGSEA. The CDR3 region has the DNA TGCAGCGTGAGAGAGGGCAGGTCCTACAATGAGCAGTTCTTC. Its translation: CSVREGRSYNEQFF.

This clone has a single count. This chain links TRBV11-2 with TRBJ2-7, with TRBD2 matching 11 bases. Trimming removed 6 bases from V and 2 bases from J; junction bases left unmatched: 6. CDR3 size: 15 residues. Germline CDR1 reads SGHAT; CDR2 reads FQNNGV. Here the CDR3 DNA reads TGTGCCAGCAGTTCCTCTAGCGGGGGGACCTACGAGCAGTACTTC. Translating gives CASSSSSGGTYEQYF.

The chain has TRBV24-1 and TRBJ2-7, with 9 bases matching TRBD1. Germline trimming cut 7 bases from V and 4 bases from J; bases unmatched to any gene: 4. The CDR3 is 13 residues long. CDR1 KGHDR and CDR2 SFDVKD come from the germline V gene. CDR3 region: CATSRGQGYEQYF. The CDR3 bases are TGTGCCACCAGCAGGGGACAGGGATACGAGCAGTACTTC.

The rearrangement links TRBV25-1 to TRBJ1-2; TRBD1 agrees at 9 bases. V lost 5 bases, J lost 2 bases, and 9 bases stayed unmatched. CDR3 size: 16 residues. CDR1 MGHDK and CDR2 SYGVNS come from the germline V gene. The CDR3 DNA reads TGTGCCAGCAGTTCCCGCCCCGGGACAGGGAACTATGGCTACACCTTC. It is translated as CASSSRPGTGNYGYTF.

J is TRBJ1-1 and V is TRBV5-6; D uncertain. This CDR3 region has 11 residues. Germline V gene data show CDR1 as SGHDT and CDR2 as YYEEEE. V was shortened by 1 base and J by 8 bases, with 6 bases between the two germline ends. The CDR3 nucleotides read TGTGCCAGCAGCTTGTATCAGGAAGCTTTCTTT. Translation: CASSLYQEAFF.

V is TRBV5-5 and J is TRBJ2-7; a weak D match, TRBD2 (7 bases). CDR1 is SGHKS, CDR2 YYEKEE, per germline (reference sequence). Trimming cost V 1 base and J 4 bases, with 15 bases left between them. The CDR3 contains 15 residues. CDR3 DNA sequence: TGTGCCAGCAGCTTGTTGACAGGCGGGGGATACGAGCAGTACTTC. Translated, it gives CASSLLTGGGYEQYF.

This CDR3 is CASSSNLQGRRNEQYF. CDR3 coding DNA: TGTGCCAGCAGCTCCAACCTACAGGGGAGGAGGAACGAGCAGTACTTC. The chain joins TRBV5-6 to TRBJ2-7, with a weak D call TRBD1 (7 bases). Germline assignment: CDR1 SGHDT and CDR2 YYEEEE. The CDR3 loop spans 16 amino acids. Trimming took 3 bases from V and 5 from J, leaving 21 bases between them.

The chain employs TRBV19 and TRBJ2-1, with 7 bases identical to TRBD2. The CDR3 is 16 amino acids. CDR1 LNHDA and CDR2 SQIVND come from the germline V gene (reference sequence). V was clipped by 3 bases and J by 9 bases; unmatched bases: 14. The CDR3 reads CASSMAPGGPSSEQFF. The CDR3 coding sequence is TGTGCCAGTAGTATGGCCCCGGGGGGACCCTCAAGTGAGCAGTTCTTC.

This clone has more than one count but fewer than ten. V is TRBV27 and J is TRBJ2-7, with 10 bases lining up with TRBD1. The length of the CDR3 is 14 residues. Germline lookup yields CDR1 MNHEY and CDR2 SMNVEV (reference sequence). Germline trimming cut 4 bases from V and 6 bases from J; bases unmatched to any gene: 6. CDR3 DNA sequence: TGTGCCAGCAGTTCCGGGACAGGGGTGGTCGAGCAGTACTTC. This sequence encodes CASSSGTGVVEQYF.